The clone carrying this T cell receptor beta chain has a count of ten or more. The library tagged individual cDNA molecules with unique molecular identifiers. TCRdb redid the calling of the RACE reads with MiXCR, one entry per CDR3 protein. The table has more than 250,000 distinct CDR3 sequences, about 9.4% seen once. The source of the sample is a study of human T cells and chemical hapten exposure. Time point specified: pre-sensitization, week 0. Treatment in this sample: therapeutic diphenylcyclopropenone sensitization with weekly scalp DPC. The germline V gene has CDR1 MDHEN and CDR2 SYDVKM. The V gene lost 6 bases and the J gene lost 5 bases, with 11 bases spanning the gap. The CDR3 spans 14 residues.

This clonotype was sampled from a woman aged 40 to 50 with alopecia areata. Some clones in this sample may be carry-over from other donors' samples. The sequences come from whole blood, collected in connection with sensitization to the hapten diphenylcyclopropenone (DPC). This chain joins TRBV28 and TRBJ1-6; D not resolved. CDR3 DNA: TGTGCCAGCAGCTCCCCGGGAGATAATTCACCCCTCCACTTT. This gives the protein CASSSPGDNSPLHF.